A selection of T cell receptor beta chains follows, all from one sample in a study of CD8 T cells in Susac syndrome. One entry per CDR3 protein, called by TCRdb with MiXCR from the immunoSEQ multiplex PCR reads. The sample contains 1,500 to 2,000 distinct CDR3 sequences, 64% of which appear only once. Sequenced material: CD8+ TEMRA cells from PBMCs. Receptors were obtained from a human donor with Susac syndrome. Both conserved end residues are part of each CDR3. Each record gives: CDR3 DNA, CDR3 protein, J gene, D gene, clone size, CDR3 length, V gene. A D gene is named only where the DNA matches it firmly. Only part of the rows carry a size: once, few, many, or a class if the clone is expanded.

DNA: TGTGCCAGCAGCTCAGGGACAGGGATCTACAATGAGCAGTTATTC; CDR3: CASSSGTGIYNEQLF; J: TRBJ2-1; D: TRBD1; size: .; length: 15; V: TRBV7-9
DNA: TGTGCCAGCAGAAAGCACCCGGGGCAAATGAACACTGAAGCTTTCTTT; CDR3: CASRKHPGQMNTEAFF; J: TRBJ1-1; D: .; size: .; length: 16; V: TRBV6-4
DNA: TGTGCCAGCAGCTCCCCCGACCGAAGCTATAATTCGCCCCTCCACTTT; CDR3: CASSSPDRSYNSPLHF; J: TRBJ1-6; D: .; size: .; length: 16; V: TRBV7-9
DNA: TGTGCCAGCGCAGGGGGCCTAAACACCATATATTTT; CDR3: CASAGGLNTIYF; J: TRBJ1-3; D: TRBD1; size: few; length: 12; V: TRBV12-3/TRBV12-4
DNA: TGTGCCAGCAGTGCCGTAGGGTTCAACTATGGCTACACCTTC; CDR3: CASSAVGFNYGYTF; J: TRBJ1-2; D: .; size: .; length: 14; V: TRBV27
DNA: TGCGCCAGCACCGCAGGAGGCACCTACGAGCAGTACTTC; CDR3: CASTAGGTYEQYF; J: TRBJ2-7; D: .; size: .; length: 13; V: TRBV5-1
DNA: TGTGCCAGCACACAGGGGGCCCCTTCAGGAAACACTGAAGCTTTCTTT; CDR3: CASTQGAPSGNTEAFF; J: TRBJ1-1; D: TRBD1; size: large; length: 16; V: TRBV5-6
DNA: TGCGCCAGCATCCAAGATTGGGACTCTGGGGCCAACTTCCTGACTTTC; CDR3: CASIQDWDSGANFLTF; J: TRBJ2-6; D: .; size: .; length: 16; V: TRBV4-3
DNA: TGCAGTGCTAGCCACGGCAGGGGGACGAACTATGGCTACACCTTC; CDR3: CSASHGRGTNYGYTF; J: TRBJ1-2; D: TRBD1; size: .; length: 15; V: TRBV20-1
DNA: TGTGCCATCAGGCCTCTCCGGGGCAGCTACAATGAGCAGTTCTTC; CDR3: CAIRPLRGSYNEQFF; J: TRBJ2-1; D: .; size: few; length: 15; V: TRBV10-3
DNA: TGTGCAAGTCGCTTAGGAAAAGGACAGCCGTCCTACGAGCAGTACTTC; CDR3: CASRLGKGQPSYEQYF; J: TRBJ2-7; D: .; size: .; length: 16; V: TRBV12-2
DNA: TGCACCAGCAGCCAAGAAGGCCCCGGACCCCGAAGTCAGCCCCAGCATTTT; CDR3: CTSSQEGPGPRSQPQHF; J: TRBJ1-5; D: .; size: .; length: 17; V: TRBV1
DNA: TGTGCCAGCAGTCCCCGACTAGCGGGGGGGCCTTACGAGCAGTACTTC; CDR3: CASSPRLAGGPYEQYF; J: TRBJ2-7; D: TRBD2; size: few; length: 16; V: TRBV12-3/TRBV12-4
DNA: TGTGCCAGCAGTGTAGGTTCCAATAGCAATCAGCCCCAGCATTTT; CDR3: CASSVGSNSNQPQHF; J: TRBJ1-5; D: .; size: few; length: 15; V: TRBV27
DNA: TGCGCCAGCTTCCGGGATATCGCTTCACCCCTCCACTTT; CDR3: CASFRDIASPLHF; J: TRBJ1-6; D: .; size: once; length: 13; V: TRBV10-2
DNA: TGTGCCAGTAACCCAGTTGGCAATCAGCCCCAGCATTTT; CDR3: CASNPVGNQPQHF; J: TRBJ1-5; D: .; size: few; length: 13; V: TRBV19
DNA: TGTGCCAGCGGGGAGGCGCAGGGGGACCACGAGCAGTACTTC; CDR3: CASGEAQGDHEQYF; J: TRBJ2-7; D: .; size: .; length: 14; V: TRBV2
DNA: TGCGCCAGCAGTGAGCCGGGGGGGCATACGCAGTATTTT; CDR3: CASSEPGGHTQYF; J: TRBJ2-3; D: TRBD2; size: .; length: 13; V: TRBV10-1
DNA: TGTGCCAGCAGCCAGGAGGGGGGGGAACAAGAGACCCAGTACTTC; CDR3: CASSQEGGEQETQYF; J: TRBJ2-5; D: .; size: .; length: 15; V: TRBV4-2
DNA: TGTGCCAGCAGCTTGGGGACAGGGATCTACAATGAGCAGTTCTTC; CDR3: CASSLGTGIYNEQFF; J: TRBJ2-1; D: TRBD1; size: .; length: 15; V: TRBV7-8
DNA: TGCGCCAGCAGCCAAGATTATGACTCTAACTATGGCTACACCTTC; CDR3: CASSQDYDSNYGYTF; J: TRBJ1-2; D: .; size: large; length: 15; V: TRBV4-3
DNA: TGTGCCAGCAGCTCTGACGGGACAGGGAACTACGAGCAGTACTTC; CDR3: CASSSDGTGNYEQYF; J: TRBJ2-7; D: TRBD1; size: .; length: 15; V: TRBV7-6
DNA: TGTGCCAGCAGCTTCCTGCCGGCTTACGAGCAGTACTTC; CDR3: CASSFLPAYEQYF; J: TRBJ2-7; D: .; size: few; length: 13; V: TRBV5-5
DNA: TGTGCCATCATCTCCGGGACAGGGATCTACAATGAGCAGTTCTTC; CDR3: CAIISGTGIYNEQFF; J: TRBJ2-1; D: TRBD1; size: .; length: 15; V: TRBV7-9
DNA: TGTGCCAGCAGCTTGGACTTATCGGATACGCAGTATTTT; CDR3: CASSLDLSDTQYF; J: TRBJ2-3; D: .; size: large; length: 13; V: TRBV5-4
DNA: TGTGCCAGCAGCCTAGGGTTTTCCTACGAGCAGTACTTC; CDR3: CASSLGFSYEQYF; J: TRBJ2-7; D: .; size: .; length: 13; V: TRBV7-2
DNA: TGTGCCAGCTCACCACCACAGGGGAGTCCGTACGAGCAGTACTTC; CDR3: CASSPPQGSPYEQYF; J: TRBJ2-7; D: TRBD1; size: .; length: 15; V: TRBV18
DNA: TGTGCCAGCTCTCCGATCGCCAGTGAGAACACTGAAGCTTTCTTT; CDR3: CASSPIASENTEAFF; J: TRBJ1-1; D: .; size: .; length: 15; V: TRBV28
DNA: TGTGCCAGCAGCCTCGGCGGCTCAAACGAGCAGTACTTC; CDR3: CASSLGGSNEQYF; J: TRBJ2-7; D: .; size: .; length: 13; V: TRBV7-9
DNA: TGTGCCAGAAGGGTATTCTCGGGGCAGGGCGACACTGAAGCTTTCTTT; CDR3: CARRVFSGQGDTEAFF; J: TRBJ1-1; D: .; size: .; length: 16; V: TRBV19
DNA: TGCGCCAGCAGCCAAGACGGGACAGGGAACTACGAGCAGTACTTC; CDR3: CASSQDGTGNYEQYF; J: TRBJ2-7; D: TRBD1; size: large; length: 15; V: TRBV4-3
DNA: TGTGCCAGCAGCCCGCCTAGGACGGACTATGGCTACACCTTC; CDR3: CASSPPRTDYGYTF; J: TRBJ1-2; D: .; size: large; length: 14; V: TRBV7-8
DNA: TGTGCCAGCAGCTACGGGACGGGAGAGACCCAGTACTTC; CDR3: CASSYGTGETQYF; J: TRBJ2-5; D: .; size: few; length: 13; V: TRBV7-9
DNA: TGCAGTGCCTCGGGACTAGCGGGGGACATGATCGCGGATGAGCAGTTCTTC; CDR3: CSASGLAGDMIADEQFF; J: TRBJ2-1; D: TRBD2; size: .; length: 17; V: TRBV20-1
DNA: TGTGCCAGTAGTAACTCCTACAATGAGCTGTTCTTC; CDR3: CASSNSYNELFF; J: TRBJ2-1; D: .; size: .; length: 12; V: TRBV19
DNA: TGTGCCAGCAGCTTGACAGGTGGTGAGCAGTTCTTC; CDR3: CASSLTGGEQFF; J: TRBJ2-1; D: .; size: few; length: 12; V: TRBV7-6
DNA: TGTGCCAGCAGCTTGGTTAGGGGGGCAGCGGGGAACACTGAAGCTTTCTTT; CDR3: CASSLVRGAAGNTEAFF; J: TRBJ1-1; D: .; size: .; length: 17; V: TRBV5-4
DNA: TGTGCCAGCAGCTTAGCCGTTTTGAGACAGATGAACACTGAAGCTTTCTTT; CDR3: CASSLAVLRQMNTEAFF; J: TRBJ1-1; D: .; size: .; length: 17; V: TRBV11-3
DNA: TGTGCCAGCAGCCCAACCTCGGGGGGTGGTATGAATGAGCAGTTCTTC; CDR3: CASSPTSGGGMNEQFF; J: TRBJ2-1; D: TRBD2; size: .; length: 16; V: TRBV7-9
DNA: TGTGCCAGTAGGGGATTTCTGGGTGGCAATCAGCCCCAGCATTTT; CDR3: CASRGFLGGNQPQHF; J: TRBJ1-5; D: .; size: .; length: 15; V: TRBV19
DNA: TGCGCCAGCAGCACCAGGGGGCGGCTAGCTTACACAGATACGCAGTATTTT; CDR3: CASSTRGRLAYTDTQYF; J: TRBJ2-3; D: TRBD1; size: .; length: 17; V: TRBV5-1
DNA: .; CDR3: CASSQSKGTIMKNCFF; J: TRBJ1-4; D: .; size: .; length: 16; V: TRBV23-1